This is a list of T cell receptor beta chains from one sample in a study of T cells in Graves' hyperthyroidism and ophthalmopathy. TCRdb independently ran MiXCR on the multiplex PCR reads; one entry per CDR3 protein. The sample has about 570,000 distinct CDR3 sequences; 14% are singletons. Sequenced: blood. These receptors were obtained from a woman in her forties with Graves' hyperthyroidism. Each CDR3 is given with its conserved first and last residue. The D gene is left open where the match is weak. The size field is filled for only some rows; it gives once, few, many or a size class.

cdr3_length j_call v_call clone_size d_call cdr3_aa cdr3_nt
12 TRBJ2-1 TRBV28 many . CASSLDFHEQFF TGTGCCAGCAGTTTAGACTTCCATGAGCAGTTCTTC
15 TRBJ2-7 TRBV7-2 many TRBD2 CASSLSSGETYEQYF TGTGCCAGCAGCCTCTCGAGCGGGGAAACCTACGAGCAGTACTTC
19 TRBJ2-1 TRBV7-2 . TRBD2 CASSFRGTSGSSVGNEQFF TGTGCCAGCAGCTTTCGCGGGACTAGCGGGAGTTCCGTCGGAAATGAGCAGTTCTTC
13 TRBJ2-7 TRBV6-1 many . CASRPKTSYEQYF TGTGCCAGCAGACCTAAGACATCCTACGAGCAGTACTTC
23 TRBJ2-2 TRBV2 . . CASILLDRAYEQYFGPGTGELFF .
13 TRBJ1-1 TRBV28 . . CASSLSPGLEAFF TGTGCCAGCAGTTTATCCCCGGGGCTTGAAGCTTTCTTT
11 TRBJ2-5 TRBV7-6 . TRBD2 CASSSGTRTYF TGTGCCAGCAGCTCCGGGACTAGGACGTACTTC
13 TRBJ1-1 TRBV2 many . CASMPGQDTEAFF TGTGCCAGCATGCCGGGGCAGGACACTGAAGCTTTCTTT
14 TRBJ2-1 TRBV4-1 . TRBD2 CASSQGAGVDEQFF TGCGCCAGCAGCCAAGGGGCGGGAGTGGATGAGCAGTTCTTC
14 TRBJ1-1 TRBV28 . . CASSRSLPNTEAFF TGTGCCAGCAGTCGCTCCCTTCCGAACACTGAAGCTTTCTTT
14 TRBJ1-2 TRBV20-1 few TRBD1 CSWGETGGAKGYTF TGCAGTTGGGGAGAAACAGGGGGCGCTAAAGGCTACACCTTC
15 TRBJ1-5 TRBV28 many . CASSLSRASNQPQHF TGTGCCAGCAGTTTGTCCAGGGCCAGCAATCAGCCCCAGCATTTT
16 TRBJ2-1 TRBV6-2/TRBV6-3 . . CAGSLRGQGGRNEQFF TGTGCCGGCAGTCTACGAGGACAGGGCGGGAGGAATGAGCAGTTCTTC
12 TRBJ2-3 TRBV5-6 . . CASSFLLESQYF TGTGCCAGCAGCTTTCTCTTAGAATCGCAGTATTTT
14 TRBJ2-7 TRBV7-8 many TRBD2 CASSLNSGRREQYF TGTGCCAGCAGCTTAAATAGCGGGAGACGCGAGCAGTACTTC
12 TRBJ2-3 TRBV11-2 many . CASSSAVGTQYF TGTGCCAGCAGCTCAGCGGTCGGTACGCAGTATTTT
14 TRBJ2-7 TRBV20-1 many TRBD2 CSAIGLAHTYEQYF TGCAGTGCTATTGGACTAGCGCACACCTACGAGCAGTACTTC
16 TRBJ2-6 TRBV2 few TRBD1 CASSEGQHSGANVLTF TGTGCCAGCAGTGAGGGACAGCACTCTGGGGCCAACGTCCTGACTTTC
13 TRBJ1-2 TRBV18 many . CASSPARSYGYTF TGTGCCAGCTCACCGGCTCGGTCCTATGGCTACACCTTC
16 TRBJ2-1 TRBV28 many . CASSLAAASSYNEQFF TGTGCCAGCAGTTTGGCGGCTGCGAGCTCCTACAATGAGCAGTTCTTC
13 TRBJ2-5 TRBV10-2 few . CASTDGGGETQYF TGCGCCAGCACGGACGGAGGAGGGGAGACCCAGTACTTC
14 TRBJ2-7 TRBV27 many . CASSLSLSVYEQYF TGTGCCAGCAGTTTATCTCTGAGTGTCTACGAGCAGTACTTC
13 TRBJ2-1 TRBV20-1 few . CSASGSTYNEQFF TGCAGTGCTAGCGGGAGCACCTACAATGAGCAGTTCTTC
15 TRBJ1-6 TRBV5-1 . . CASSLHTTTNSPLHF TGCGCCAGCAGCTTGCACACCACCACCAATTCACCCCTCCACTTT
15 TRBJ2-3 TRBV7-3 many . CASSLTGLSTDTQYF TGTGCCAGCAGCTTAACGGGGCTTTCGACAGATACGCAGTATTTT
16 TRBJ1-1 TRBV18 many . CASSPPLGSGNTEAFF TGTGCCAGCTCACCACCGCTGGGGAGCGGGAACACTGAAGCTTTCTTT
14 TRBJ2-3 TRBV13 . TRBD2 CASARTSSTDTRYF TGTGCCAGCGCCAGGACTAGCAGCACAGATACGCGGTATTTT
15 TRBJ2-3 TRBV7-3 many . CASSAQGQSTDTQYF TGTGCCAGCAGCGCGCAGGGGCAAAGCACAGATACGCAGTATTTT
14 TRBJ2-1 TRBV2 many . CASSDGGRGYEQFF TGTGCCAGCAGTGATGGGGGAAGAGGGTATGAGCAGTTCTTC
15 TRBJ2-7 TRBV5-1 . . CASSLEYLPSYEQYF TGCGCCAGCAGCTTGGAGTACCTACCCTCCTACGAGCAGTACTTC
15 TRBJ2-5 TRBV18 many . CASSPLAGSQETQYF TGTGCCAGCTCACCACTAGCCGGATCCCAAGAGACCCAGTACTTC
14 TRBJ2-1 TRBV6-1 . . CASSEVGPTNEQFF TGTGCCAGCAGTGAAGTTGGGCCGACCAATGAGCAGTTCTTC
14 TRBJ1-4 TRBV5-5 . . CASSVRDLNGKLFF TGTGCCAGCAGCGTCCGGGACCTTAATGGAAAACTGTTTTTT
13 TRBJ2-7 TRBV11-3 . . CASSDPGLYEQYF TGTGCCAGCAGCGACCCCGGACTGTACGAGCAGTACTTC
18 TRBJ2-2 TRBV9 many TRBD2 CASSVGLAGGLGTGELFF TGTGCCAGCAGCGTAGGGCTAGCGGGAGGGCTCGGCACCGGGGAGCTGTTTTTT
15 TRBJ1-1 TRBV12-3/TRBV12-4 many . CASTLTPLLNTEAFF TGTGCCAGCACCCTCACCCCCCTTCTGAACACTGAAGCTTTCTTT
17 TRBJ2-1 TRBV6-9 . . CASSYAQGTSSYNEQFF TGTGCCAGCAGTTACGCGCAGGGAACGAGCTCCTACAATGAGCAGTTCTTC